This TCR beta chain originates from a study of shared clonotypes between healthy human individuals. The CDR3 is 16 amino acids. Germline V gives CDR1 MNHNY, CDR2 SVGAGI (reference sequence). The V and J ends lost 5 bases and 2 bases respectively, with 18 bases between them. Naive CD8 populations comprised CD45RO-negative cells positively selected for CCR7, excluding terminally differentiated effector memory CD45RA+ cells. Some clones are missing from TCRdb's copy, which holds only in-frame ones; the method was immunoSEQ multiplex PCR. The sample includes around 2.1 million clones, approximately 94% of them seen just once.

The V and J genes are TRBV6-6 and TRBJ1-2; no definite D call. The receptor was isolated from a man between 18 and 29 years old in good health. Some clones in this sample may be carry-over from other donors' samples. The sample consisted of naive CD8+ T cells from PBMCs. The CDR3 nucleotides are TGTGCCAGCAGTCCTCCTAGGGAGGCCTTAAACTATGGCTACACCTTC. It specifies CASSPPREALNYGYTF.